This T cell receptor (beta chain) originates from a study of radiation and T cells in renal cell carcinoma. General observations from the study: Baseline intratumoral clonotype presence is unknown without pretreatment biopsies. Top tumor clonotypes rose in blood 2 weeks post-radiation, then contracted.

Time point reported: blood 2 weeks post-SBRT. This sample's treatment: 15 Gy SBRT to primary tumor, nephrectomy 4 weeks later. The patient's renal cell carcinoma had clear cell pathology. The CDR3 is made up of 13 amino acids. Regarding this clone: What it recognizes is unknown.

Method: immunoSEQ multiplex PCR; TCRdb's copy keeps in-frame clones and lacks some. The sample lists just over 150,000 clones, over 80% occurring once. This chain links TRBV21-1 with TRBJ1-2. TRBV21-1 is shown as a pseudogene. Sequenced here: blood, sampled from a patient whose treatment included radiotherapy and nephrectomy. The receptor was derived from a woman between 45 and 65 years old with renal cell carcinoma. Here the CDR3 DNA reads TGTGCCAGCAGCAATCCGGGGGGTTGCGGCTACACCTTC. Protein product: CASSNPGGCGYTF.